This TCR beta chain stems from a study of cytomegalovirus exposure and HLA in healthy donors. The wider study: The 110 or so validation repertoires used a platform that matched the one used for the approximately 620 first-cohort repertoires, as a later analysis reported. Regarding the study as a whole: According to the study, around 150 TCR beta chains were cytomegalovirus-associated. Most TCR sequences were uncommon, yet certain public TCRs appeared in many donors.

The CDR3 contains 15 residues. Germline CDR1 reads SNHLY; CDR2 reads FYNNEI. Germline trimming cut 10 bases from V and 0 bases from J; bases unmatched to any gene: 8. Concerning this clone itself: Its antigen is unidentified.

Method: immunoSEQ multiplex PCR; TCRdb's copy keeps in-frame clones and lacks some. The sample holds about 140,000 clones, around 80% seen once. The receptor was isolated from a man aged 30-40 years in good health and CMV-seropositive. The specimen was PBMCs. The rearrangement joins TRBV2 to TRBJ2-5; 10 bases are shared with TRBD1. CDR3 DNA: TGTGCCACCCATTTGGACAGGGGGTACCAAGAGACCCAGTACTTC. Translated: CATHLDRGYQETQYF.